Below are 8 T cell receptor beta chains sequenced from a single sample in a study of blood T cells in healthy people across ages. Through a sample-barcoded 5' primer and a J-beta primer mix, a second PCR was run for 7 to 11 cycles. TCRdb passed the 5' RACE reads through MiXCR, listing each CDR3 protein once. The data show approximately 360,000 distinct CDR3 sequences, more than 45% seen once. The sequenced sample consisted of blood. Receptors were obtained from a man in his sixties in good health.

V usage is TRBV7-9 and J usage is TRBJ1-2; 7 bases agree with TRBD1. The CDR3 has 12 amino acids. Germline V gene lookup returns CDR1 SEHNR and CDR2 FQNEAQ (reference sequence). V shed 5 bases, J shed 8 bases, and the junction held 5 bases outside the gene matches. The CDR3 DNA sequence: TGTGCCAGCAGCCGACAGGGTTACGGCTACACCTTC. This translates into CASSRQGYGYTF.

In this sample, this clonotype turned up a few times. The chain links TRBV25-1 to TRBJ1-1; 9 bases agree with TRBD1. Trimming took 4 bases from V and 0 from J; bases not matched to a gene: 6. This CDR3 is 16 amino acids long. Looked up from germline, CDR1 is MGHDK and CDR2 is SYGVNS. The CDR3 sequence: CASSVTGQGLNTEAFF. The CDR3 DNA sequence: TGTGCCAGCAGTGTAACAGGACAGGGGCTGAACACTGAAGCTTTCTTT.

Concerning this clonotype itself: A much more abundant neighbour one base away suggests this may be a read error. The rearrangement joins TRBV3-1 to TRBJ2-3, with D unclear. V shed 2 bases and J shed 4 bases, with 7 bases lying between them. Germline CDR1 and CDR2: LGHDT and YNNKEL (reference sequence). The CDR3 contains 13 residues. The CDR3 region has the DNA TGTGCCAGCAGCCAAAGTTGCGCAGATACGCAGTATTTT. The encoded protein is CASSQSCADTQYF.

CDR3 region: CSVEGRLAGGRGTDTQYF. In DNA, the CDR3 is TGCAGCGTTGAGGGTCGGCTAGCGGGAGGACGGGGCACAGATACGCAGTATTTT. This chain uses TRBV29-1 with TRBJ2-3, with 11 bases lining up with TRBD2. The ends lost 3 bases at V and 1 base at J; junction bases unmatched: 12. Germline V gene data show CDR1 as SQVTM and CDR2 as ANQGSEA. The CDR3 spans 18 residues.

The CDR3 sequence is CASSGTGGWNEQFF. The CDR3 DNA reads TGTGCCAGCAGCGGGACTGGGGGTTGGAATGAGCAGTTCTTC. The chain carries TRBV7-8 and TRBJ2-1, with D possibly TRBD2 on 6 matching bases. Trimming pared 5 bases from V and 7 bases from J, leaving 15 bases between. CDR1 and CDR2 (germline): SGHVS, FQNEAQ. The CDR3 spans 14 residues. The whole variable domain, filled in from reference TRBV7-8 and TRBJ2-1, reads GAGVSQSPRYKVAKRGQDVALRCDPISGHVSLFWYQQALGQGPEFLTYFQNEAQLDKSGLPSDRFFAERPEGSVSTLKIQRTQQEDSAVYLCASSGTGGWNEQFFGPGTRLTVL.

This clonotype was counted a few times. The rearrangement joins TRBV25-1 to TRBJ2-1; unclear D gene. V lost 5 bases to trimming and J lost 8 bases, with 16 bases between them. The CDR3 has 14 amino acids. Germline V gene data show CDR1 as MGHDK and CDR2 as SYGVNS. The CDR3 region has the DNA TGTGCCAGCAGTAGGGTCGGCCCAGAGGATGAGCAGTTCTTC. Residues: CASSRVGPEDEQFF.

The J gene is TRBJ2-4, the V gene TRBV27, with 8 bases that match TRBD1. TRBJ2-7 matches the DNA end more closely, so the J call is doubtful. Germline V gives CDR1 MNHEY, CDR2 SMNVEV (reference sequence). The CDR3 contains 16 residues. CDR3 residues: CASSPSAGQESYEQYF. CDR3 coding DNA: TGTGCCAGCAGTCCCTCGGCGGGACAGGAGTCCTACGAGCAGTACTTC.

This clonotype was recorded at least ten times. This chain joins TRBV4-3 and TRBJ2-1, with 9 nucleotides matching TRBD2. The length of the CDR3 is 17 residues. Germline V CDR1 and CDR2: LGHNA, YSLEER. The ends lost 0 bases at V and 14 bases at J; junction bases unmatched: 17. The CDR3 protein is CASSQDAGGPRSSTKFF. CDR3 DNA sequence: TGCGCCAGCAGCCAAGATGCGGGAGGGCCGCGATCAAGCACGAAGTTCTTC.